The next 30 T cell receptor beta chains were all read from a single sample in a study of blood T cell repertoires in COVID-19. The assay was immunoSEQ multiplex PCR, and TCRdb's table has in-frame clones only and misses some. The sample yields more than 200,000 clones, 70% to 90% seen once. Sequenced input: peripheral blood. These receptors originate from a woman aged 45-60 years with COVID-19, enrolled during active disease.

The V and J genes are TRBV7-7 and TRBJ2-3; D not resolved. Trimming cost V 4 bases and J 3 bases, with 5 bases left between them. Germline V gives CDR1 SSHAT, CDR2 FNYEAQ (reference sequence). CDR3 size: 12 residues. Written as DNA, the CDR3 is TGTGCCAGCAGCTCCGGGACAGATACGCAGTATTTT. This gives the protein CASSSGTDTQYF.

About this clone itself: Germline and junction disagree at one end, which may indicate a read error. This chain connects TRBV24-1 to TRBJ2-7, with 10 bases identical to TRBD1. CDR3 length: 12 residues. Germline values: CDR1 KGHDR, CDR2 SFDVKD. The CDR3 bases are TGTGCCACCAGTGATCGCGACAGGGGGCTCTCCTTC. Translated, it gives CATSDRDRGLSF.

CDR3: CASTTGVNDGYTF. CDR3 bases: TGTGCCAGTACCACAGGGGTTAATGATGGCTACACCTTC. The chain combines TRBV5-4 with TRBJ1-2; TRBD1 aligns across 7 bases. The length of the CDR3 is 13 residues. The germline CDR1 and CDR2 sequences are SGHNT and YYREEE (reference sequence). The trim removed 8 bases at V and 6 bases at J, leaving 10 bases unmatched.

The chain employs TRBV2 and TRBJ2-7; maybe TRBD2 (5 bases). The V gene's germline CDR1 is SNHLY and CDR2 FYNNEI. Trimming shortened V by 3 bases and J by 0 bases, and 12 bases separated the two germline ends. The length of the CDR3 is 15 residues. CDR3 nucleotide sequence: TGTGCCAGCAGTGACAGAGGGCTCGACTCCTACGAGCAGTACGTC. Translating it yields CASSDRGLDSYEQYV.

Comments on this clone: The sample has other DNA sequences that encode this CDR3 too. This sequence joins TRBV14 and TRBJ1-2, with 8 bases lining up with TRBD1. CDR3 size: 14 residues. The germline gives CDR1 SGHDN, CDR2 FVKESK. The trim removed 1 base at V and 6 bases at J, leaving 4 bases unmatched. In DNA, the CDR3 is TGTGCCAGCAGCCAAGTTACAGGGGGAAATGGCTACACCTTC. Translating gives CASSQVTGGNGYTF.

This clone has only a few counts. V is TRBV2 and J is TRBJ2-7; tentative D call: TRBD2 (6 bases). From germline, CDR1 is SNHLY and CDR2 FYNNEI. With 7 bases removed from V and 0 bases from J, the gap between germline ends came to 10 bases. CDR3 length equals 13 residues. The CDR3 nucleotides read TGTGCCAGCACTTTGGGGGGCTCCTACGAGCAGTACTTC. The encoded protein is CASTLGGSYEQYF.

The chain combines TRBV6-5 with TRBJ1-6; D gene uncertain. The CDR3 is 12 amino acids. V was clipped by 6 bases and J by 7 bases, with 7 bases between them. CDR1 is MNHEY and CDR2 is SVGAGI in the germline V gene. The CDR3 spells CASSGGNSPLHF. For the CDR3, the DNA is TGTGCCAGCAGCGGAGGGAATTCACCCCTCCACTTT.

J is TRBJ2-1 and V is TRBV9, with D hard to call. The CDR3 sequence is 15 residues long. Germline CDR1 reads SGDLS; CDR2 reads YYNGEE. Trimming cost V 0 bases and J 9 bases, with 16 bases left between them. The CDR3 DNA reads TGTGCCAGCAGCGTAGACGGCTTCAACTCAGGTGAGCAGTTCTTC. Translating it yields CASSVDGFNSGEQFF.

The chain couples TRBV4-1 to TRBJ2-3; TRBD1 might be the D (6 bases). The V gene's germline CDR1 is MGHRA and CDR2 YSYEKL. The CDR3 is made up of 14 amino acids. Trimming left V 4 bases short and J 5 bases short, with 13 bases between. CDR3 sequence (DNA): TGCGCCAGCAGCCTAGTGGGGGCGGAAGATACGCAGTATTTT. Amino acid sequence: CASSLVGAEDTQYF.

This clone showed up just once. The chain uses TRBV19 and TRBJ1-1; the D is unclear. V was clipped by 3 bases and J by 0 bases, with 14 bases between them. From germline, CDR1 is LNHDA and CDR2 SQIVND (reference sequence). This CDR3 comprises 16 residues. The CDR3 bases are TGTGCCAGTAGTATCGGAGGCCTCTCCATGAACACTGAAGCTTTCTTT. Amino acid sequence: CASSIGGLSMNTEAFF.

The V gene is TRBV28, the J gene TRBJ1-6; no clear D gene. CDR1 and CDR2 from the germline V gene are MDHEN and SYDVKM. The V end was cut by 5 bases, the J end by 7 bases, with 18 bases between. This CDR3 region has 16 residues. CDR3 sequence reads: CASSLTYGQVNSPLHF. CDR3 DNA sequence: TGTGCCAGCAGTCTAACATATGGGCAGGTGAATTCACCCCTCCACTTT.

The rearrangement joins TRBV4-1 to TRBJ2-7, with D perhaps matching TRBD1 (6 bases). CDR3 length equals 15 residues. Germline V gives CDR1 MGHRA, CDR2 YSYEKL. V dropped 0 bases and J dropped 5 bases, with 14 bases sitting between them. This chain's CDR3 is CASSQEQGAFNEQYF. Written as DNA, the CDR3 is TGCGCCAGCAGCCAAGAACAGGGAGCTTTTAACGAGCAGTACTTC.

The V call is TRBV19, the J call TRBJ1-3; D is possibly TRBD1 (5 bases). From germline, CDR1 is LNHDA and CDR2 SQIVND (reference sequence). Trimming shortened V by 2 bases and J by 2 bases, and 13 bases separated the two germline ends. The CDR3 is 16 residues long. CDR3 bases: TGTGCCAGTAGTATAAGAGGGACTTCAACTGGAAACACCATATATTTT. This codes for CASSIRGTSTGNTIYF.

V gene TRBV19 combines with J gene TRBJ2-6; TRBD2 is a possible D gene (5 bases). The ends were cut back, 6 bases at V and 0 bases at J, with 9 bases in the middle. The germline gives CDR1 LNHDA, CDR2 SQIVND (reference sequence). This CDR3 is 15 amino acids long. The CDR3 reads CASRFRGSGANVLTF. Here the CDR3 DNA reads TGTGCCAGTAGGTTTCGGGGCTCTGGGGCCAACGTCCTGACTTTC. The full variable domain, with the rest looked up from reference TRBV19 and TRBJ2-6, is DGGITQSPKYLFRKEGQNVTLSCEQNLNHDAMYWYRQDPGQGLRLIYYSQIVNDFQKGDIAEGYSVSREKKESFPLTVTSAQKNPTAFYLCASRFRGSGANVLTFGAGSRLTVL.

This clone was seen a single time. V and J are TRBV5-6 and TRBJ1-1; D remains unclear. With 0 bases removed from V and 5 bases from J, the gap between germline ends came to 5 bases. The CDR3 sequence is 12 residues long. Germline CDR1 is SGHDT and CDR2 is YYEEEE. This CDR3 reads CASSLGQTEAFF. The CDR3 DNA sequence: TGTGCCAGCAGCTTGGGTCAGACTGAAGCTTTCTTT. Looking up the rest from reference TRBV5-6 and TRBJ1-1 gives the full variable domain: DAGVTQSPTHLIKTRGQQVTLRCSPKSGHDTVSWYQQALGQGPQFIFQYYEEEERQRGNFPDRFSGHQFPNYSSELNVNALLLGDSALYLCASSLGQTEAFFGQGTRLTVV.

The chain joins TRBV19 to TRBJ1-3; D gene uncertain. The V gene's germline CDR1 is LNHDA and CDR2 SQIVND (reference sequence). V was pared by 7 bases and J by 0 bases, with 10 bases between. This CDR3 has 14 amino acids. As DNA, the CDR3 is TGTGCCAGTATAGCGGGGAGCTCTGGAAACACCATATATTTT. Protein sequence: CASIAGSSGNTIYF.

V and J are TRBV19 and TRBJ1-3; TRBD1 matches at 7 bases. The CDR3 has 15 amino acids. The germline V gene has CDR1 LNHDA and CDR2 SQIVND (reference sequence). J gave up 7 bases and V 5 bases, and 11 bases lay outside the gene matches. The CDR3 bases are TGTGCCAGTAGTCTGACGACAGGGAAGGCGAACACCATATATTTT. The encoded protein is CASSLTTGKANTIYF.

This clone was counted a single time. The V gene is TRBV6-2 or TRBV6-3, the J gene TRBJ2-7; D remains unclear. CDR3 length: 13 residues. Germline V gene sequence: CDR1 MNHEY, CDR2 SVGEGT. Trimming left V 6 bases short and J 1 base short, with 10 bases between. The CDR3 DNA sequence: TGTGCCAGCAGCCAACCCGGGTCCTACGAGCAGTACTTC. It translates to CASSQPGSYEQYF.

V gene TRBV12-5 combines with J gene TRBJ1-3, with D perhaps TRBD1 (6 bases). The germline V and J ends were trimmed by 7 bases and 0 bases, with 13 bases remaining between them. This CDR3 has 15 residues. Germline V gives CDR1 LGHNT, CDR2 FRNRAP. The CDR3 is CASAPTGFSGNTIYF. In nucleotides, the CDR3 is TGTGCTAGTGCCCCGACAGGTTTCTCTGGAAACACCATATATTTT. The variable domain in full, with the rest retrieved from reference TRBV12-5 and TRBJ1-3, is DARVTQTPRHKVTEMGQEVTMRCQPILGHNTVFWYRQTMMQGLELLAYFRNRAPLDDSGMPKDRFSAEMPDATLATLKIQPSEPRDSAVYFCASAPTGFSGNTIYFGEGSWLTVV.

The chain carries TRBV5-1 and TRBJ2-7, with D uncertain. The CDR3 consists of 14 residues. Trimming left V 0 bases short and J 4 bases short, with 11 bases between. Germline loops: CDR1 SGHRS, CDR2 YFSETQ. CDR3 coding DNA: TGCGCCAGCAGCTTGGGTGGCAAATATTACGAGCAGTACTTC. Translation gives CASSLGGKYYEQYF. The variable domain in full, with the rest retrieved from reference TRBV5-1 and TRBJ2-7, is KAGVTQTPRYLIKTRGQQVTLSCSPISGHRSVSWYQQTPGQGLQFLFEYFSETQRNKGNFPGRFSGRQFSNSRSEMNVSTLELGDSALYLCASSLGGKYYEQYFGPGTRLTVT.

V and J are TRBV11-2 and TRBJ1-4, with D possibly being TRBD1 (5 bases). The CDR3 is made up of 13 amino acids. The V end was cut by 3 bases, the J end by 7 bases, with 9 bases between. Germline-derived CDR1 and CDR2 are SGHAT and FQNNGV. The CDR3 DNA is TGTGCCAGCAGCTTGGGAGGGACTGAAAAACTGTTTTTT. This sequence encodes CASSLGGTEKLFF.

The gene calls are TRBV13 and TRBJ2-3, with TRBD1 matching over 8 bases. The ends lost 4 bases at V and 1 base at J; junction bases unmatched: 7. Germline CDR1 reads PRHDT; CDR2 reads FYEKMQ (reference sequence). This CDR3 has 16 amino acids. The chain's CDR3 is CASSSKDRARTDTQYF. The CDR3 DNA reads as TGTGCCAGCAGCTCCAAGGACAGGGCCCGCACAGATACGCAGTATTTT.

In its sample, this clone was seen once. This chain connects TRBV11-3 to TRBJ1-2; D ambiguous. This CDR3 is built from 14 residues. Germline-derived CDR1 and CDR2 are SGHNT and YENEEA. Trimming took off 1 base at V and 1 base at J, with 7 bases between the two ends. For the CDR3, the DNA is TGTGCCAGCAGCTTAGTACATGGTAACTATGGCTACACCTTC. Translating it yields CASSLVHGNYGYTF. The full variable domain, rest sourced from reference TRBV11-3 and TRBJ1-2, is EAGVVQSPRYKIIEKKQPVAFWCNPISGHNTLYWYLQNLGQGPELLIRYENEEAVDDSQLPKDRFSAERLKGVDSTLKIQPAELGDSAVYLCASSLVHGNYGYTFGSGTRLTVV.

This clone appeared once. The V gene is TRBV1, the J gene TRBJ2-1; TRBD2, as called in the table, went unchecked against the DNA. TRBV1 is tagged as a pseudogene. CDR3 length: 18 residues. The CDR3 DNA sequence: TGCACCAGCAGCCAAGATCAAGCTTGGACTGAAATCTACAATGAGCAGTTCTTC. Protein: CTSSQDQAWTEIYNEQFF.

V is TRBV7-9 and J is TRBJ1-2; D possibly corresponds to TRBD1 (6 bases). The CDR3 spans 12 residues. With 8 bases removed from V and 7 bases from J, the gap between germline ends came to 14 bases. Germline lookup yields CDR1 SEHNR and CDR2 FQNEAQ (reference sequence). The CDR3 sequence: CASHGGAGGYTF. CDR3 coding DNA: TGTGCCAGCCACGGGGGGGCCGGTGGCTACACCTTC.

This clone was detected a few times. The chain recombines TRBV24-1 with TRBJ1-2, with 7 bases lining up with TRBD1. The germline gives CDR1 KGHDR, CDR2 SFDVKD. This CDR3 contains 12 residues. The J segment lost 9 bases and the V segment lost 6 bases, leaving 6 bases of the junction unmatched. CDR3 amino acids: CATSLRGTSYTF. The CDR3 DNA follows: TGTGCCACCAGTCTCAGGGGGACCAGCTACACCTTC.

V gene TRBV11-3 combines with J gene TRBJ1-4, with a tentative D call TRBD1 (5 bases). Trimming removed 3 bases at V and 4 bases at J, with 12 bases between. The CDR3 is 15 amino acids. Germline V gene sequence: CDR1 SGHNT, CDR2 YENEEA. This chain's CDR3 is CASSFQRQLNEKLFF. The CDR3 bases are TGTGCCAGCAGCTTCCAAAGACAGCTTAATGAAAAACTGTTTTTT.

DNA of the CDR3: TGTGCCACCAGCAGAGCTGGGGGGACCAATCAGCCCCAGCATTTT. Translated, it gives CATSRAGGTNQPQHF. V is TRBV15 and J is TRBJ1-5; tentatively, D is TRBD1 (5 bases). There are 15 residues in the CDR3. The germline V gene has CDR1 LNHNV and CDR2 YYDKDF (reference sequence). V lost 1 base, J lost 3 bases, and 10 bases lay in between.

The chain is built from TRBV30 and TRBJ2-5; 10 bases align to TRBD2. Germline V CDR1 and CDR2: GTSNPN, SVGIG (reference sequence). V was clipped by 2 bases and J by 3 bases; unmatched bases: 6. This CDR3 comprises 15 residues. The CDR3 coding sequence is TGTGCCTGGAGTCGGGGCCTAGCGGGAGAAGAGACCCAGTACTTC. This codes for CAWSRGLAGEETQYF.

The chain joins TRBV3-1 (or the pseudogene TRBV3-2) to TRBJ1-6; D possibly corresponds to TRBD1 (6 bases). The CDR3 sequence is 13 residues long. The ends were cut back, 4 bases at V and 11 bases at J, with 12 bases in the middle. Germline values: CDR1 LGHDT, CDR2 YNNKEL (reference sequence). CDR3: CASSLKGGTPLHF. CDR3 nucleotides: TGTGCCAGCAGCCTAAAGGGGGGGACACCCCTCCACTTT.